This T cell receptor (beta chain) was recorded in a study of tissue T cells after allogeneic stem cell transplantation. Looking at the study overall: Graft-versus-host disease patients received grafts, several unmodified and three CD34-selected to deplete T cells.

Notes on the study in general: This small cohort was clinically heterogeneous, and sampling depth was a limitation. Anatomically similar tissues had similar TCR repertoires within each patient. Alloreactivity or antigen specificity of tissue TCRs was not determined; some clones might be host cells.

The method was immunoSEQ multiplex PCR; TCRdb's version includes in-frame clones alone and lacks a portion of them. The table includes about 6,900 clones, 65% to 80% detected once. Concerning this clone: Its target is unknown.

Germline CDR1 MDHEN, CDR2 SYDVKM. The trim removed 5 bases at V and 7 bases at J, leaving 5 bases unmatched. The CDR3 loop spans 14 amino acids. This sequence originates from a male patient at least 60 years old with steroid-refractory graft-versus-host disease after an allogeneic stem cell transplant. A share of the T cells may be of graft donor origin. This rearrangement joins TRBV28 to TRBJ1-6; TRBD1 matches 7 bases. Sequencing used skin, obtained at autopsy. CDR3 in DNA: TGTGCCAGCAGTCCCGGACAGGAAAATTCACCCCTCCACTTT. Protein sequence: CASSPGQENSPLHF.